This entry is about one T cell receptor (beta chain). These data belong to a study of T cell changes during pregnancy in multiple sclerosis. Sequencing was performed with immunoSEQ multiplex PCR; in TCRdb, only in-frame clones are kept and a portion is missing. The profile shows about 22,000 clones, 70% to 90% of them singletons. Looked up from germline, CDR1 is GTSNPN and CDR2 is SVGIG (reference sequence). This CDR3 contains 14 residues. Trimming pared 0 bases from V and 3 bases from J, leaving 9 bases between. Material: CD8+ T cells from peripheral blood mononuclear cells, obtained before pregnancy. The clonotype comes from a female donor with multiple sclerosis, enrolled in a pregnancy study. The rearrangement uses TRBV30 and TRBJ1-3; D gene uncertain. CDR3 residues: CAWSVPRLGNTIYF. The CDR3 DNA reads as TGTGCCTGGAGTGTACCCCGACTTGGAAACACCATATATTTT.